These 13 T cell receptor beta chains share one sample of origin, sequenced in a study of OX40 agonist ivuxolimab in advanced cancers. Using immunoSEQ multiplex PCR, the repertoire was profiled, and TCRdb retains in-frame clones only, with some absent. The sample lists 25,000 to 35,000 clones, roughly 80% occurring once. The input for sequencing was CD4+ or CD8+ T cells sorted from blood, taken in a trial of the OX40 agonist ivuxolimab. The receptors derive from an adult with an advanced solid tumor such as melanoma, head and neck, liver or kidney cancer.

The genes are TRBV18 and TRBJ2-3; D perhaps matches TRBD2 (5 bases). Germline-derived CDR1 and CDR2 are KGHSH and LQKENI. CDR3 length equals 14 residues. Trimming removed 5 bases at V and 0 bases at J, with 9 bases between. CDR3 DNA: TGTGCCAGCTCAGCGGACTTAAGCACAGATACGCAGTATTTT. It yields the protein CASSADLSTDTQYF. The variable domain in full, completed from reference TRBV18 and TRBJ2-3, reads NAGVMQNPRHLVRRRGQEARLRCSPMKGHSHVYWYRQLPEEGLKFMVYLQKENIIDESGMPKERFSAEFPKEGPSILRIQQVVRGDSAAYFCASSADLSTDTQYFGPGTRLTVL.

J is TRBJ2-5 and V is TRBV18; D gene unclear. The DNA matches TRBJ2-7 better at its end, which makes the J call doubtful. This CDR3 region has 12 residues. The germline CDR1 and CDR2 sequences are KGHSH and LQKENI. CDR3 bases: TGTGCCAGCTCACCACACTCCTACGAGCAGTACTTC. It translates to CASSPHSYEQYF.

The V gene is TRBV25-1, the J gene TRBJ1-2, with D perhaps matching TRBD1 (5 bases). The germline V gene encodes CDR1 MGHDK and CDR2 SYGVNS. Trimming shortened V by 4 bases and J by 5 bases, and 8 bases separated the two germline ends. CDR3 length: 12 amino acids. The CDR3, as DNA: TGTGCCAGCAGTGCTGACAGTTATGGCTACACCTTC. This gives the protein CASSADSYGYTF.

J is TRBJ2-5 and V is TRBV11-1; D perhaps matches TRBD1 (6 bases). Looked up from germline, CDR1 is SGHAT and CDR2 is FQDESV (reference sequence). The CDR3 totals 12 residues. Trimming removed 3 bases from V and 5 bases from J, with 7 bases in between. The CDR3 DNA is TGTGCCAGCAGCTTTGGACAGGAGACCCAGTACTTC. Its protein is CASSFGQETQYF.

The chain carries TRBV7-9 and TRBJ1-2, with 9 bases fitting TRBD1. CDR3 length: 15 amino acids. V gave up 3 bases and J gave up 3 bases; unmatched junction bases: 5. CDR1 is SEHNR and CDR2 is FQNEAQ in the germline V gene (reference sequence). The CDR3 bases are TGTGCCAGCAGCTTCCACAGGGGGCGAGACTATGGCTACACCTTC. Translating gives CASSFHRGRDYGYTF. The whole variable domain, filled in from reference TRBV7-9 and TRBJ1-2, reads DTGVSQNPRHKITKRGQNVTFRCDPISEHNRLYWYRQTLGQGPEFLTYFQNEAQLEKSRLLSDRFSAERPKGSFSTLEIQRTEQGDSAMYLCASSFHRGRDYGYTFGSGTRLTVV.

V usage is TRBV20-1 and J usage is TRBJ2-7; D unresolved. The germline gives CDR1 DFQATT, CDR2 SNEGSKA (reference sequence). The V gene lost 0 bases and the J gene lost 7 bases, with 7 bases spanning the gap. This CDR3 contains 11 residues. CDR3 bases: TGCAGTGCTAGAGAGGTCGGAGAGCAGTACTTC. Amino acids: CSAREVGEQYF.

As for this clone: The junction shows a germline mismatch at one end, possibly a read error. J is TRBJ1-3 and V is TRBV5-1; possible D gene TRBD1, 6 bases. This CDR3 has 15 residues. Germline values: CDR1 SGHRS, CDR2 YFSETQ. CDR3 amino acids: CASSLLQGNGNTIYF. In DNA form, the CDR3 reads TGTGCCAGCAGCCTCCTTCAGGGGAATGGAAACACCATATATTTT.

The chain employs TRBV28 and TRBJ1-2; 10 bases fit TRBD1. Germline CDR1 MDHEN, CDR2 SYDVKM. Trimming cost V 5 bases and J 8 bases; bases outside gene matches: 8. This CDR3 has 14 residues. The CDR3 loop reads CASSGYRQGAGYTF. CDR3 in DNA: TGTGCCAGCAGTGGATACCGACAGGGGGCAGGCTACACCTTC.

The J gene is TRBJ1-1, the V gene TRBV5-1; 9 bases are a match to TRBD1. The CDR3 is 13 amino acids. The V and J ends lost 3 bases and 10 bases, in that order; junction bases with no gene match: 7. Looked up from germline, CDR1 is SGHRS and CDR2 is YFSETQ. The CDR3 DNA is TGCGCCAGCAGCTGGGGACAGGGAGAGGGAGCTTTCTTT. Amino acids: CASSWGQGEGAFF.

The CDR3 reads CASSIDSTDTQYF. Here the CDR3 DNA reads TGTGCCAGCAGCATCGACAGCACAGATACGCAGTATTTT. The chain couples TRBV7-9 to TRBJ2-3; D ambiguous. Germline V CDR1 and CDR2: SEHNR, FQNEAQ (reference sequence). The V and J ends lost 5 bases and 0 bases respectively, with 6 bases between them. The CDR3 extends over 13 amino acids.

The gene calls are TRBV7-9 and TRBJ2-3, with 12 bases matching TRBD2. This CDR3 spans 17 amino acids. CDR1 is SEHNR and CDR2 is FQNEAQ in the germline V gene (reference sequence). V was clipped by 4 bases and J by 2 bases; unmatched bases: 7. The CDR3 loop reads CASSSRLAGAYTDTQYF. The CDR3 nucleotides are TGTGCCAGCAGCTCAAGACTAGCGGGGGCGTACACAGATACGCAGTATTTT.

The V call is TRBV23-1, the J call TRBJ2-3; either TRBD1 or TRBD2 may supply D (6 bases each). TRBV23-1 belongs to the ORF category, with a function that is uncertain. V was pared by 2 bases and J by 1 base, with 13 bases between. This CDR3 comprises 16 residues. CDR3 DNA sequence: TGCGCCAGCAGTCAAGGGGGCGGGGCCTGCACAGATACGCAGTATTTT. Translated: CASSQGGGACTDTQYF.

The rearrangement joins TRBV2 to TRBJ1-1; D uncertain. The V gene's germline CDR1 is SNHLY and CDR2 FYNNEI. This CDR3 comprises 12 residues. The V end was cut by 8 bases, the J end by 2 bases, with 9 bases between. CDR3 residues: CASVKGNTEAFF. CDR3 nucleotides: TGTGCCAGCGTGAAGGGAAACACTGAAGCTTTCTTT.